This paragraph covers one T cell receptor beta chain sequence. The antigen is unknown. The data belong to a study of cytomegalovirus exposure and HLA in healthy donors. PCR used 60 Vbeta primers and 13 Jbeta primers. The assay was immunoSEQ multiplex PCR, and TCRdb's table has in-frame clones only and misses some. The sample contains 30,000 to 40,000 clones, approximately 74% of which appear only once. Study observations and caveats: Indistinguishable V segments, including TRBV6-2 and TRBV6-3, were excluded.

CDR1 is MNHEY, CDR2 SMNVEV, per germline (reference sequence). CDR3 length: 14 residues. The trim removed 5 bases at V and 2 bases at J, leaving 3 bases unmatched. The V gene is TRBV27, the J gene TRBJ1-2; 9 nucleotides agree with TRBD1. The sequence derives from a man aged 30 to 45 in good health and CMV-seronegative. Sequencing was performed on PBMCs. CDR3 in amino acids: CASSLGQGNYGYTF. CDR3 coding DNA: TGTGCCAGCAGTCTTGGACAGGGGAACTATGGCTACACCTTC.